This T cell receptor (beta chain) was recovered during a study of PD-1 blockade in classical Hodgkin lymphoma. Findings of the study overall: Differences between repertoires have undefined causes, possibly disease activity or prior therapy. The study found that TCR diversity rose significantly by C4D1 in CD4+ but not CD8+ cells.

Here immunoSEQ multiplex PCR was the method, and the copy in TCRdb shows in-frame clones only, minus some. The table lists thousands of clones, 72% of them singletons. Time point in this sample: cycle 4 day 1 (C4D1), after 6 weeks of nivolumab. Every one of the patients relapsed after autologous stem cell transplantation (brentuximab vedotin exposure was variable). Thawed PBMCs underwent magnetic negative selection to obtain purified CD8+ T cells. Best responses fell into complete response, partial response or progressive disease. Regarding this clone: Its antigen is undetermined.

The germline CDR1 and CDR2 sequences are SQVTM and ANQGSEA. Trimming cost V 2 bases and J 3 bases, with 11 bases left between them. This CDR3 contains 13 residues. This rearrangement joins TRBV29-1 to TRBJ2-7; D tentatively fits TRBD1 or TRBD2 (6 bases each). The clonotype comes from a human donor with classical Hodgkin lymphoma. Sequencing used CD8+ T cells from blood, obtained before the fourth cycle of nivolumab. CDR3 sequence: CSVEWGASYEQYF. The CDR3 coding sequence is TGCAGCGTTGAATGGGGGGCGAGCTACGAGCAGTACTTC.